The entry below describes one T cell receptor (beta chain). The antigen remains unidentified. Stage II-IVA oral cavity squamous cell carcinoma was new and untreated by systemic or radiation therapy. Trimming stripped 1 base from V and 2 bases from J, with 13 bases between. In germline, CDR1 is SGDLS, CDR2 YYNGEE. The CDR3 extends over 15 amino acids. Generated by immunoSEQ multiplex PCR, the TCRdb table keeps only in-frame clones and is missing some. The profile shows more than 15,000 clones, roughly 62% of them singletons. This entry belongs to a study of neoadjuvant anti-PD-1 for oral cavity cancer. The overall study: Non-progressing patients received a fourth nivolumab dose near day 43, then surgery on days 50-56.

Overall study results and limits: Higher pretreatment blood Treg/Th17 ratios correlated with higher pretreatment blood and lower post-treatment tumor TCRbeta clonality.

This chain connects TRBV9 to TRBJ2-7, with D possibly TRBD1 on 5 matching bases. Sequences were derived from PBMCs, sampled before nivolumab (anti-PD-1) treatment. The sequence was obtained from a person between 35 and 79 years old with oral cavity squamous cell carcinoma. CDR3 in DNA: TGTGCCAGCAGCGTAACAGATAGGGGCACCTACGAGCAGTACTTC. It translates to CASSVTDRGTYEQYF. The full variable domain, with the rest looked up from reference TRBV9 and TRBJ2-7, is DSGVTQTPKHLITATGQRVTLRCSPRSGDLSVYWYQQSLDQGLQFLIQYYNGEERAKGNILERFSAQQFPDLHSELNLSSLELGDSALYFCASSVTDRGTYEQYFGPGTRLTVT.